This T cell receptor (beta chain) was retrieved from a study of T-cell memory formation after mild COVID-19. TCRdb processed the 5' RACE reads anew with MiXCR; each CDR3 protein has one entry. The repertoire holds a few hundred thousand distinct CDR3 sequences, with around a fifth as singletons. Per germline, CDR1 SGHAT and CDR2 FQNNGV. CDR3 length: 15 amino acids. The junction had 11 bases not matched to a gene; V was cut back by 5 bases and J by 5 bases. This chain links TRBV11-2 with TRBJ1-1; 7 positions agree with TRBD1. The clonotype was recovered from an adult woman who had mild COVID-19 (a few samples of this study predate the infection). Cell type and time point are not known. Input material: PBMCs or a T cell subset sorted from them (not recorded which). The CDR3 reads CASSPRQGLTTEAFF. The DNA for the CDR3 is TGTGCCAGCAGCCCGCGACAGGGATTGACTACTGAAGCTTTCTTT.